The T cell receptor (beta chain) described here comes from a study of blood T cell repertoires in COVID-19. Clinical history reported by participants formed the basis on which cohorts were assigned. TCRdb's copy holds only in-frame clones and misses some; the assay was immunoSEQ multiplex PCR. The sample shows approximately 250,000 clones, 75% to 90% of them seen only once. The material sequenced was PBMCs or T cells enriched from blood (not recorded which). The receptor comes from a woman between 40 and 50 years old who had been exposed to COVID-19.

The CDR3: CASSLDGVLGQPQHF. CDR3 bases: TGTGCCAGCAGCTTAGACGGGGTTTTGGGGCAGCCCCAGCATTTT. V usage is TRBV11-1 and J usage is TRBJ1-5; D is unclear. This CDR3 is 15 amino acids long. Between the trimmed V and J ends, which lost 1 base and 7 bases, there was a span of 14 bases. Per germline, CDR1 SGHAT and CDR2 FQDESV (reference sequence).